This is a list of T cell receptor beta chains from one sample in a study of cytomegalovirus exposure and HLA in healthy donors. TCRdb keeps only in-frame clones here, not all; method: immunoSEQ multiplex PCR. The table records around 150,000 clones, around four fifths of them present only once. The material sequenced was PBMCs. The receptors stem from a woman between 50 and 59 years old in good health and CMV-seronegative. Both conserved end residues are part of each CDR3. The order of the fields is V gene, J gene, D gene, clone size, CDR3 DNA, CDR3 protein. The D gene is left open where the match is weak. Size values are once, few and many counts, or a class for expanded clones, and some rows have none.

V gene: TRBV6-4; J gene: TRBJ2-7; D gene: NA; clone size: NA; CDR3 DNA: TGTGCCAGCAGTGCCTACGGACAAGGCTACGAGCAGTACTTC; CDR3 protein: CASSAYGQGYEQYF
V gene: TRBV30; J gene: TRBJ2-7; D gene: NA; clone size: NA; CDR3 DNA: TGTGCCTGGAGTGTACAACGGGGATGGTACTCCTACGAGCAGTACTTC; CDR3 protein: CAWSVQRGWYSYEQYF
V gene: TRBV6-1; J gene: TRBJ2-7; D gene: NA; clone size: once; CDR3 DNA: TGTGCCAGCCAACGCTGGCAGACAAAAAACGAGCAGTACTTC; CDR3 protein: CASQRWQTKNEQYF
V gene: TRBV4-3; J gene: TRBJ2-3; D gene: TRBD2; clone size: NA; CDR3 DNA: TGCGCCAGCAGCCAAGATCTGGGGGGGGGAGGCACAGATACGCAGTATTTT; CDR3 protein: CASSQDLGGGGTDTQYF
V gene: TRBV11-2; J gene: TRBJ2-2; D gene: NA; clone size: NA; CDR3 DNA: TGTGCCAGCAGCCAGGGTGGGCAGGGTGGCACCGGGGAGCTGTTTTTT; CDR3 protein: CASSQGGQGGTGELFF
V gene: TRBV10-3; J gene: TRBJ2-3; D gene: TRBD1; clone size: NA; CDR3 DNA: TGTGCCATCAGTGACTCCAGGACAGGGAGGCCAGATACGCAGTATTTT; CDR3 protein: CAISDSRTGRPDTQYF
V gene: TRBV5-5; J gene: TRBJ2-7; D gene: NA; clone size: NA; CDR3 DNA: TGTGCCAGCAGAAGACAGGAGTCCTACGAGCAGTACTTC; CDR3 protein: CASRRQESYEQYF
V gene: TRBV13; J gene: TRBJ1-1; D gene: NA; clone size: NA; CDR3 DNA: TGTGCCAGCAGCTTAGGCCCCGCAGGGGTGAACACTGAAGCTTTCTTT; CDR3 protein: CASSLGPAGVNTEAFF
V gene: TRBV27; J gene: TRBJ2-3; D gene: NA; clone size: NA; CDR3 DNA: TGTGCCAGCAGTTTATCCTACACAGATACGCAGTATTTT; CDR3 protein: CASSLSYTDTQYF
V gene: TRBV6-5; J gene: TRBJ2-5; D gene: NA; clone size: NA; CDR3 DNA: TGTGCCAGCAGTTACTCGCACTTCCAAGAGACCCAGTACTTC; CDR3 protein: CASSYSHFQETQYF
V gene: TRBV11-2; J gene: TRBJ1-2; D gene: TRBD1; clone size: NA; CDR3 DNA: TGTGCCAGCAGCCAGGGACAGGGGTATGGCTACACCTTC; CDR3 protein: CASSQGQGYGYTF
V gene: TRBV11-2; J gene: TRBJ1-2; D gene: NA; clone size: NA; CDR3 DNA: TGTGCCAGCAGCCCGGTCACGGCGTACGAGGGCACCTTC; CDR3 protein: CASSPVTAYEGTF
V gene: TRBV18; J gene: TRBJ2-7; D gene: TRBD1; clone size: NA; CDR3 DNA: TGTGCCAGCTCAAGAGCCGGGACAGGGATTGACGAGCAGTACTTC; CDR3 protein: CASSRAGTGIDEQYF
V gene: TRBV6-6; J gene: TRBJ2-5; D gene: TRBD2; clone size: NA; CDR3 DNA: TGTGCCAGCAGATCAGCGGGGCTCCAAGAGACCCAGTACTTC; CDR3 protein: CASRSAGLQETQYF
V gene: TRBV6-4; J gene: TRBJ2-1; D gene: TRBD2; clone size: NA; CDR3 DNA: TGTGCCAGCAGTGAGCGGACTAGCGGGAATGAGCAGTTCTTC; CDR3 protein: CASSERTSGNEQFF
V gene: TRBV28; J gene: TRBJ2-5; D gene: NA; clone size: NA; CDR3 DNA: TGTGCCAGCAAGGGAGGGGGGCCCTTCAACCAAGAGACCCAGTACTTC; CDR3 protein: CASKGGGPFNQETQYF
V gene: TRBV9; J gene: TRBJ1-1; D gene: TRBD1; clone size: few; CDR3 DNA: TGTGCCAGCCAACAGGGGCTTAACACTGAAGCTTTCTTT; CDR3 protein: CASQQGLNTEAFF
V gene: TRBV19; J gene: TRBJ2-2; D gene: TRBD2; clone size: NA; CDR3 DNA: TGTGCCAGTAGTCCCCATGCGGGAGGGGTCACCGGGGAGCTGTTTTTT; CDR3 protein: CASSPHAGGVTGELFF
V gene: TRBV7-6; J gene: TRBJ1-2; D gene: TRBD1; clone size: NA; CDR3 DNA: TGTGCCAGCAGCCTGGACAGGGGGCATGGCTACACCTTC; CDR3 protein: CASSLDRGHGYTF
V gene: TRBV18; J gene: TRBJ1-2; D gene: NA; clone size: NA; CDR3 DNA: TGTGCCAGCTCACTACTCTCTAACTATGGCTACACCTTC; CDR3 protein: CASSLLSNYGYTF
V gene: TRBV5-1; J gene: TRBJ1-4; D gene: NA; clone size: few; CDR3 DNA: TGCGCCAGCAGCTTGGCAGGGTATAATGAAAAACTGTTTTTT; CDR3 protein: CASSLAGYNEKLFF
V gene: TRBV28; J gene: TRBJ1-3; D gene: NA; clone size: NA; CDR3 DNA: TGTGCCAGCAGCTCCCCCACAGGGATGGGAAACACCATATATTTT; CDR3 protein: CASSSPTGMGNTIYF
V gene: TRBV4-3; J gene: TRBJ2-1; D gene: NA; clone size: NA; CDR3 DNA: TGCGCCAGCAGCCAAGAGCGGCAGGGGAGCTATGAGCAGTTCTTC; CDR3 protein: CASSQERQGSYEQFF
V gene: TRBV6-1; J gene: TRBJ2-4; D gene: NA; clone size: NA; CDR3 DNA: TGTGCCAGCAGTGAATTTTCGGCAGCGTTAGGGGACATTCAGTACTTC; CDR3 protein: CASSEFSAALGDIQYF
V gene: TRBV11-2; J gene: TRBJ2-3; D gene: NA; clone size: few; CDR3 DNA: TGTGCCAGCAGCTTAGTAGGACATCCCTCGGATACGCAGTATTTT; CDR3 protein: CASSLVGHPSDTQYF
V gene: TRBV15; J gene: TRBJ1-2; D gene: TRBD1; clone size: once; CDR3 DNA: TGTGCCACCAGCAGGGTGGACAGGGGCTATGGCTACACCTTC; CDR3 protein: CATSRVDRGYGYTF
V gene: TRBV29-1; J gene: TRBJ1-4; D gene: TRBD1; clone size: NA; CDR3 DNA: TGCAGCGTTGGTCGAGGGACAGAGAATGAAAAACTGTTTTTT; CDR3 protein: CSVGRGTENEKLFF
V gene: TRBV27; J gene: TRBJ1-1; D gene: NA; clone size: NA; CDR3 DNA: TGTGCCAGCAGAGCTGGACACCTCAACACTGAAGCTTTCTTT; CDR3 protein: CASRAGHLNTEAFF
V gene: TRBV11-3; J gene: TRBJ2-1; D gene: TRBD2; clone size: few; CDR3 DNA: TGTGCCAGCACCCGAGATGTAGCGGGAGGGTCGTACAATGAGCAGTTCTTC; CDR3 protein: CASTRDVAGGSYNEQFF
V gene: TRBV7-2; J gene: TRBJ2-1; D gene: TRBD1; clone size: few; CDR3 DNA: TGTGCCAGCAGCTTATCCAGGGGGCTCGGCGAGCAGTTCTTC; CDR3 protein: CASSLSRGLGEQFF
V gene: TRBV28; J gene: TRBJ1-4; D gene: NA; clone size: NA; CDR3 DNA: TGTGCCAGCAGAGAGGGACTTGGTGAAAAACTGTTTTTT; CDR3 protein: CASREGLGEKLFF
V gene: TRBV5-4; J gene: TRBJ2-7; D gene: NA; clone size: NA; CDR3 DNA: TGTGCCAGCAGCCCTCCGGGAAGGGAGAGACCCTACGAGCAGTACTTC; CDR3 protein: CASSPPGRERPYEQYF
V gene: TRBV6-1; J gene: TRBJ1-5; D gene: TRBD1; clone size: NA; CDR3 DNA: TGTGCCAGCAGTGAGGGACAGGGGGATCAGCCCCAGCATTTT; CDR3 protein: CASSEGQGDQPQHF
V gene: TRBV28; J gene: TRBJ1-4; D gene: TRBD1; clone size: NA; CDR3 DNA: TGTGCCAGCAGTAACCAGGGGGCGCGGACTAATGAAAAACTGTTTTTT; CDR3 protein: CASSNQGARTNEKLFF
V gene: TRBV7-2; J gene: TRBJ2-7; D gene: TRBD1; clone size: NA; CDR3 DNA: TGTGCCAGCAGCTTGGCCGTCCGGGACAGGGGATACTTC; CDR3 protein: CASSLAVRDRGYF
V gene: TRBV27; J gene: TRBJ1-2; D gene: TRBD1; clone size: NA; CDR3 DNA: TGTGCCAGCAGTTTACTCTCCGCAGGGGGCCTTGGCTACACCTTC; CDR3 protein: CASSLLSAGGLGYTF
V gene: TRBV28; J gene: TRBJ2-7; D gene: NA; clone size: NA; CDR3 DNA: TGTGCCAGCCAGGGGGGAAGGTACGAGCAGTACTTC; CDR3 protein: CASQGGRYEQYF
V gene: TRBV5-1; J gene: TRBJ2-1; D gene: TRBD2; clone size: NA; CDR3 DNA: TGCGCCAGCAGCTTGGCGGGTGGCGGGGGGTACAATGAGCAGTTCTTC; CDR3 protein: CASSLAGGGGYNEQFF
V gene: TRBV9; J gene: TRBJ2-3; D gene: NA; clone size: NA; CDR3 DNA: TGTGCCAGCAGCGACTATTCCTTCGGGGGCACAGATACGCAGTATTTT; CDR3 protein: CASSDYSFGGTDTQYF
V gene: TRBV19; J gene: TRBJ2-1; D gene: TRBD2; clone size: NA; CDR3 DNA: TGTGCCAGTAGGGGACTAGCGGGGGGGCTGAACAATGAGCAGTTCTTC; CDR3 protein: CASRGLAGGLNNEQFF
V gene: TRBV28; J gene: TRBJ2-5; D gene: NA; clone size: NA; CDR3 DNA: TGTGCCAGCAGTTTTACGGACTACCAAGAGACCCAGTACTTC; CDR3 protein: CASSFTDYQETQYF
V gene: TRBV7-9; J gene: TRBJ2-7; D gene: NA; clone size: NA; CDR3 DNA: TGTGCCAGCAGCTTATTAGCGGTCTACGAGCAGTACTTC; CDR3 protein: CASSLLAVYEQYF
V gene: TRBV7-6; J gene: TRBJ2-7; D gene: NA; clone size: NA; CDR3 DNA: TGTGCCAGCAGCGGCGGGGGCGGGAGCCAATACGAGCAGTACTTC; CDR3 protein: CASSGGGGSQYEQYF
V gene: TRBV5-5; J gene: TRBJ1-5; D gene: NA; clone size: NA; CDR3 DNA: TGTGCCAGCAGCCGTATGGGGCCTAATCAGCCCCAGCATTTT; CDR3 protein: CASSRMGPNQPQHF
V gene: TRBV19; J gene: TRBJ1-5; D gene: TRBD1; clone size: NA; CDR3 DNA: TGTGCCAGTAGTCGGACAGGGGTGTTCGGTCAGCCCCAGCATTTT; CDR3 protein: CASSRTGVFGQPQHF
V gene: TRBV4-3; J gene: TRBJ1-4; D gene: NA; clone size: NA; CDR3 DNA: TGCGCCAGCAGCCGTAGATACGACAGGACTAATGAAAAACTGTTTTTT; CDR3 protein: CASSRRYDRTNEKLFF
V gene: TRBV4-1; J gene: TRBJ2-1; D gene: NA; clone size: NA; CDR3 DNA: TGCGCCAGCAGCCAAGCCTTACATCGGTTCTTC; CDR3 protein: CASSQALHRFF
V gene: TRBV7-2; J gene: TRBJ1-5; D gene: NA; clone size: once; CDR3 DNA: TGTGCCAGCAGCTTCAACAGAGATAATCAGCCCCAGCATTTT; CDR3 protein: CASSFNRDNQPQHF
V gene: TRBV6-4; J gene: TRBJ2-1; D gene: TRBD1; clone size: NA; CDR3 DNA: TGTGCCAGCAGTGAAGTCCCGGGACAGGGGAATGAGCAGTTCTTC; CDR3 protein: CASSEVPGQGNEQFF
V gene: TRBV21-1; J gene: TRBJ1-5; D gene: NA; clone size: NA; CDR3 DNA: TGTGCCAGCAGCAAAGCTGGGCTGATTAGCAATCAGCCCCAGCATTTT; CDR3 protein: CASSKAGLISNQPQHF
V gene: TRBV28; J gene: TRBJ1-5; D gene: NA; clone size: NA; CDR3 DNA: TGTGCCAGCAGTTTTTTGACAGGATCCAATCAGCCCCAGCATTTT; CDR3 protein: CASSFLTGSNQPQHF